Presented here are 4 T cell receptor beta chains from one specimen sequenced in a study of cytomegalovirus exposure and HLA in healthy donors. The PCR had 60 Vbeta and 13 Jbeta primers. The protocol was immunoSEQ multiplex PCR, while the TCRdb copy is restricted to in-frame clones and leaves out a portion. Seen here are tens of thousands of clones, over 75% observed once, and the top ten hold roughly 2.5%. Sample: PBMCs. These receptors originate from a male donor in good health and CMV-seropositive.

The gene calls are TRBV28 and TRBJ1-1; D perhaps matches TRBD1 (5 bases). Per the germline V gene, CDR1 is MDHEN and CDR2 is SYDVKM. V was pared by 6 bases and J by 0 bases, with 14 bases between. The CDR3 totals 15 residues. CDR3 protein: CASSWGLRLNTEAFF. The CDR3 DNA reads as TGTGCCAGCAGCTGGGGCCTGAGGTTGAACACTGAAGCTTTCTTT.

The CDR3 nucleotides read TGCGCCAGCAGCTTGGAAACTCGGGACAGGGCCACTGAGCAGTACTTC. Translated: CASSLETRDRATEQYF. V usage is TRBV5-1 and J usage is TRBJ2-7; TRBD1 agrees at 9 bases. V lost 0 bases and J lost 7; bases outside the gene matches: 11. Germline values: CDR1 SGHRS, CDR2 YFSETQ. CDR3 size: 16 residues.

As concerns this clone: Other DNA sequences in the same sample also yield this CDR3. This chain connects TRBV7-3 to TRBJ2-2; unclear D gene. Per germline, CDR1 SGHTA and CDR2 FQGTGA. The CDR3 totals 13 residues. V gave up 3 bases and J gave up 6 bases, with 8 bases separating them. The CDR3 here is CASSLARAGELFF. CDR3 nucleotide sequence: TGTGCCAGCAGCTTGGCCCGGGCCGGGGAGCTGTTTTTT.

There are a few counts of this clone. V is TRBV5-1 and J is TRBJ2-3; weak D call: TRBD2 (6 bases). Between the trimmed V and J ends, which lost 3 bases and 5 bases, there was a span of 16 bases. CDR1 is SGHRS and CDR2 is YFSETQ in the germline V gene. This CDR3 has 15 residues. The CDR3 sequence is CASSYAGSSQDTQYF. In DNA, the CDR3 is TGCGCCAGCAGCTACGCGGGAAGTTCCCAAGATACGCAGTATTTT.